The source of this T cell receptor beta chain is a study of blood T cell repertoires in COVID-19. Looking at the study overall: Sites in the United States, Italy and Spain provided acute and convalescent COVID-19 samples.

Categorization into cohorts depended on clinical history that participants reported. Those designated as exposed participants met a COVID-19 case within 2 weeks before study entry. Germline V gene sequence: CDR1 SNHLY, CDR2 FYNNEI. Germline trimming cut 6 bases from V and 0 bases from J; bases unmatched to any gene: 11. The CDR3 is made up of 17 amino acids. Study processing details: Researchers report that nucleated cell counts were estimated from reference gene primer amplification. Generated by immunoSEQ multiplex PCR, the TCRdb table keeps only in-frame clones and is missing some. The D gene and trimming were derived from the DNA, and the V and J assignments and clone size from that table. The sample lists 150,000 to 200,000 clones, 70% to 80% seen once, with around 15% in the top ten.

This rearrangement joins TRBV2 to TRBJ1-5, with 7 bases matching TRBD1. Sequenced sample: PBMCs or T cells enriched from blood (not recorded which). The sequence derives from a man in his 60s who had been exposed to COVID-19. The CDR3 DNA sequence: TGTGCCAGCAGGCGGGACAGAGGCAGTACTAGCAATCAGCCCCAGCATTTT. Its translation: CASRRDRGSTSNQPQHF. Supplemented by reference TRBV2 and TRBJ1-5, the full variable domain reads EPEVTQTPSHQVTQMGQEVILRCVPISNHLYFYWYRQILGQKVEFLVSFYNNEISEKSEIFDDQFSVERPDGSNFTLKIRSTKLEDSAMYFCASRRDRGSTSNQPQHFGDGTRLSIL.